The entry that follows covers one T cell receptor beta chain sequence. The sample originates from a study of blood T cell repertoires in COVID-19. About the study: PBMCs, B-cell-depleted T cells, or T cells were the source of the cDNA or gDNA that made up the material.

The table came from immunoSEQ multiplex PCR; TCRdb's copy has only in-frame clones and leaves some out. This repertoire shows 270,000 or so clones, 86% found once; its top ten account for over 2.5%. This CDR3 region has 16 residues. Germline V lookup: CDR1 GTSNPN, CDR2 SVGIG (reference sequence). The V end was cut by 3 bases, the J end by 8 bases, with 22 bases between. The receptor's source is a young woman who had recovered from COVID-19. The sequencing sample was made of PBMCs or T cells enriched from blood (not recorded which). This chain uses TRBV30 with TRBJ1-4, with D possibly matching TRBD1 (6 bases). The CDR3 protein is CAWSADLQGFWEKLFF. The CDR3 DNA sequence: TGTGCCTGGAGCGCTGACCTACAGGGCTTTTGGGAAAAACTGTTTTTT. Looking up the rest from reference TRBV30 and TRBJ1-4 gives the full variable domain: SQTIHQWPATLVQPVGSPLSLECTVEGTSNPNLYWYRQAAGRGLQLLFYSVGIGQISSEVPQNLSASRPQDRQFILSSKKLLLSDSGFYLCAWSADLQGFWEKLFFGSGTQLSVL.